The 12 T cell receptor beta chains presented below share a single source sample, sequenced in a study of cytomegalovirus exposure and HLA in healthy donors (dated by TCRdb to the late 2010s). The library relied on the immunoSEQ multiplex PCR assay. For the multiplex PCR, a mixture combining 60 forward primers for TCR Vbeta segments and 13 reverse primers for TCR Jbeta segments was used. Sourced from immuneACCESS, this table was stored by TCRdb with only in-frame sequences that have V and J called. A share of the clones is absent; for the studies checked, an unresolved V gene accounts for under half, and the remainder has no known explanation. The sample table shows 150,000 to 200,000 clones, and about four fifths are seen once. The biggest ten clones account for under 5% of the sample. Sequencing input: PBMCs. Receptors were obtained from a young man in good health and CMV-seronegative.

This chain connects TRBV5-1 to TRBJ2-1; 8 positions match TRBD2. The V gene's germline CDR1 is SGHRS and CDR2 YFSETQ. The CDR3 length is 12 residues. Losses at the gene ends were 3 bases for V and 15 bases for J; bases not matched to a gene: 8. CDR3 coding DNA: TGCGCCAGCAGCTGGACGCGGGGGGCGGGGTTCTTC. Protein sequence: CASSWTRGAGFF.

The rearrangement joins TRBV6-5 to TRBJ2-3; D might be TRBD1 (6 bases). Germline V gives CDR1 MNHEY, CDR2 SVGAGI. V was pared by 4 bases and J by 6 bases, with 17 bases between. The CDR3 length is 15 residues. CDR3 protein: CASSLTGSPGDTQYF. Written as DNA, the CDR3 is TGTGCCAGCAGTTTAACAGGGTCCCCCGGGGATACGCAGTATTTT.

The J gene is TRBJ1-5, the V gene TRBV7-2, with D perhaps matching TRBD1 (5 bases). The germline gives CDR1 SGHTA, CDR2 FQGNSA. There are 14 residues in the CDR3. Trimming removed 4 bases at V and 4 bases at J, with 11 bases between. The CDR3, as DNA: TGTGCCAGCAGCTGGACAAGGGTAAATCAGCCCCAGCATTTT. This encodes CASSWTRVNQPQHF.

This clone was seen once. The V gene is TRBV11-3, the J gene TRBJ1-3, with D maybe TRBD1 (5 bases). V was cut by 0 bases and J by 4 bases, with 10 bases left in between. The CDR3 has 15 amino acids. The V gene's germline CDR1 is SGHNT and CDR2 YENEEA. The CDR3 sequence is CASSLEAGYGNTIYF. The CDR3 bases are TGTGCCAGCAGCTTAGAGGCAGGGTACGGAAACACCATATATTTT.

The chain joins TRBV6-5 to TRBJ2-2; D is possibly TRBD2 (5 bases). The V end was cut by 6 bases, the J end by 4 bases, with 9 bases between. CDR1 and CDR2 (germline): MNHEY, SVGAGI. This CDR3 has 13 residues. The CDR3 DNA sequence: TGTGCCAGCAGCCAACTAGTCACCGGGGAGCTGTTTTTT. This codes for CASSQLVTGELFF.

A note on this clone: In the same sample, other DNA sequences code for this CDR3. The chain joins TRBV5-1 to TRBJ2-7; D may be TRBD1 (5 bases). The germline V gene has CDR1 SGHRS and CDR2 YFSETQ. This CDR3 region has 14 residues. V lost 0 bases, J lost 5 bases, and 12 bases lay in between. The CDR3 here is CASSLGQGTDEQYF. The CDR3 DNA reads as TGCGCCAGCAGCTTGGGGCAGGGTACAGACGAGCAGTACTTC.

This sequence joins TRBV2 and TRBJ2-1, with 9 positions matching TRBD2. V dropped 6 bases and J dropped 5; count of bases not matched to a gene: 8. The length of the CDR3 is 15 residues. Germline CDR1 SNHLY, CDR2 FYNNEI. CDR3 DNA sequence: TGTGCCAGCAGGATGACTAGCGGACTACACAATGAGCAGTTCTTC. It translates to CASRMTSGLHNEQFF.

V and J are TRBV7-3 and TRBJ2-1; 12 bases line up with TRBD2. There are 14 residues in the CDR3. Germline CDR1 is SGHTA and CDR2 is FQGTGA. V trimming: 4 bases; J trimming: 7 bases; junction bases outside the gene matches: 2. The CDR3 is CASSSTSGGNEQFF. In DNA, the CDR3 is TGTGCCAGCAGCTCTACTAGCGGGGGGAATGAGCAGTTCTTC.

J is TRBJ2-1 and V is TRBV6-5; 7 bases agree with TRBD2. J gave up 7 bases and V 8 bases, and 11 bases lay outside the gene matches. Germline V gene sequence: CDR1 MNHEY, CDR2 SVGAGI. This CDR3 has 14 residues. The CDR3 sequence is CASGGAGEWNEQFF. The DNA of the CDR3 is TGTGCCAGCGGCGGTGCGGGAGAGTGGAATGAGCAGTTCTTC.

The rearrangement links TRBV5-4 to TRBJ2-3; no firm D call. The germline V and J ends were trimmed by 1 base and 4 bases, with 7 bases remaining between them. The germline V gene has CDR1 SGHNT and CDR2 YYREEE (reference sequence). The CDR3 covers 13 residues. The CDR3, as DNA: TGTGCCAGCAGCTTGCGCGTGTCAGATACGCAGTATTTT. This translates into CASSLRVSDTQYF. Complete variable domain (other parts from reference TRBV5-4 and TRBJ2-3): ETGVTQSPTHLIKTRGQQVTLRCSSQSGHNTVSWYQQALGQGPQFIFQYYREEENGRGNFPPRFSGLQFPNYSSELNVNALELDDSALYLCASSLRVSDTQYFGPGTRLTVL.

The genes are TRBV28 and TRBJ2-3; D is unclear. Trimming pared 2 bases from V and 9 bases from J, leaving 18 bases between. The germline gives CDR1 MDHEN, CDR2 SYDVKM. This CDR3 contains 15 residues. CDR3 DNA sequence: TGTGCCAGCAGTTTAATGGCAGAAGGAGTGAGAACGCAGTATTTT. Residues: CASSLMAEGVRTQYF.

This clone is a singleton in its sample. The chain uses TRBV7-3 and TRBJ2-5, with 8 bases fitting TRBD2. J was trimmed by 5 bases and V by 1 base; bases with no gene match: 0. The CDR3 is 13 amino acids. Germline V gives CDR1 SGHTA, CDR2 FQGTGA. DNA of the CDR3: TGTGCCAGCAGCTTAAGCGGGGGGGAGACCCAGTACTTC. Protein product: CASSLSGGETQYF.